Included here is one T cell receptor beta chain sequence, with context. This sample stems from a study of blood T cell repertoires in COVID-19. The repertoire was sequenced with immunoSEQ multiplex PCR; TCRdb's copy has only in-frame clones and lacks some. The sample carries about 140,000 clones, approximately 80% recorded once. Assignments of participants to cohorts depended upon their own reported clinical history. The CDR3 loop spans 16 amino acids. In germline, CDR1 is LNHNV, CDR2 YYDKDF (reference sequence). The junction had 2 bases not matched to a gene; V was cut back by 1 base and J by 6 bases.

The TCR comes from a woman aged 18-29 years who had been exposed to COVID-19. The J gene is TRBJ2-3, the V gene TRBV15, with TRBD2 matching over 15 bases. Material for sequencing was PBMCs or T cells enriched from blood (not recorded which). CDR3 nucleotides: TGTGCCACCAGCAGAGGGACTAGCGGGAGGGGCGATACGCAGTATTTT. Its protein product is CATSRGTSGRGDTQYF. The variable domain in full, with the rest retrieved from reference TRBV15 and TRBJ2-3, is DAMVIQNPRYQVTQFGKPVTLSCSQTLNHNVMYWYQQKSSQAPKLLFHYYDKDFNNEADTPDNFQSRRPNTSFCFLDIRSPGLGDTAMYLCATSRGTSGRGDTQYFGPGTRLTVL.